This TCR beta chain is from a study of blood T cells in healthy people across ages. PCR was performed a second time for about 6 to 12 cycles using a sample-barcoded 5' primer and a J-beta primer mix. TCRdb re-analysed the 5' RACE reads in MiXCR, keeping a single row per CDR3 protein. The sample consists of over 950,000 distinct CDR3 sequences, approximately 50% of them appearing once. The CDR3 loop spans 15 amino acids. Germline CDR1 reads KGHDR; CDR2 reads SFDVKD. Trimming cost V 4 bases and J 2 bases, with 13 bases left between them. This clonotype has more than one count but fewer than ten. The V and J genes are TRBV24-1 and TRBJ2-5, with a tentative D call TRBD2 (5 bases). The sequenced sample was blood. The source is a woman aged 55-69 years in good health. The CDR3 sequence is CATSDQTRSQETQYF. The CDR3 DNA sequence: TGTGCCACCAGTGACCAAACTAGGTCTCAAGAGACCCAGTACTTC.